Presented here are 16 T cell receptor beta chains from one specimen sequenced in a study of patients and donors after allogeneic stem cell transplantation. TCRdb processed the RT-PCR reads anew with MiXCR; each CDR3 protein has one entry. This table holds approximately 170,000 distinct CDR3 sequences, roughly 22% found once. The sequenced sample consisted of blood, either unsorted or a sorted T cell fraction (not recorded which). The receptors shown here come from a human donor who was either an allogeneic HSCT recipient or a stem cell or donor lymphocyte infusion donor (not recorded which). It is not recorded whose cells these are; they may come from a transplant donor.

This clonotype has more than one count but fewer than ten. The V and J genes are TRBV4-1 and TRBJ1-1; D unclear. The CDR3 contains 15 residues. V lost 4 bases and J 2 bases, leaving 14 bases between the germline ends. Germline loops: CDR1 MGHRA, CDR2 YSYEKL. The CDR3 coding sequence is TGCGCCAGCAGCCGTGGACCCATAAGTAACACTGAAGCTTTCTTT. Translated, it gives CASSRGPISNTEAFF.

Written as DNA, the CDR3 is TGTGCCAGCAGCCAAAACGGCGATGGGACTGAAGCTTTCTTT. Its translation is CASSQNGDGTEAFF. The V and J genes are TRBV3-1 and TRBJ1-1; D is undetermined. This CDR3 is built from 14 residues. The germline CDR1 and CDR2 sequences are LGHDT and YNNKEL (reference sequence). Deletions cut 2 bases from V and 5 bases from J, with 12 bases between.

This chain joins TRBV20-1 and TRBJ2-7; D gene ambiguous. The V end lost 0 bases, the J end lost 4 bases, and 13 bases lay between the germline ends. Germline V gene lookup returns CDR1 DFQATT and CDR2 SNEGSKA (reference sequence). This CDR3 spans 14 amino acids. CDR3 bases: TGCAGTGCTAGAGAGGCTGGCGGTAGGTACGAGCAGTACTTC. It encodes CSAREAGGRYEQYF.

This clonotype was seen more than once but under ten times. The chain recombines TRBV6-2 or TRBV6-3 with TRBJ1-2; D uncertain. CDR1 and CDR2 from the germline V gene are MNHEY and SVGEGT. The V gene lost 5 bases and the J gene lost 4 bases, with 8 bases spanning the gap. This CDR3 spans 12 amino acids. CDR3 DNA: TGTGCCAGCAGTCCCGGTGGCTATGGCTACACCTTC. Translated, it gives CASSPGGYGYTF.

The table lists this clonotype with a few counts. In DNA, the CDR3 is TGTGCCAGCAGCCAAGATTTTGTCAGGGGATCCCCTAACTATGGCTACACCTTC. Translation gives CASSQDFVRGSPNYGYTF. This rearrangement joins TRBV3-1 to TRBJ1-2, with D possibly being TRBD1 (6 bases). Trimming stripped 0 bases from V and 0 bases from J, with 17 bases between. The CDR3 has 18 amino acids. Germline CDR1 reads LGHDT; CDR2 reads YNNKEL (reference sequence).

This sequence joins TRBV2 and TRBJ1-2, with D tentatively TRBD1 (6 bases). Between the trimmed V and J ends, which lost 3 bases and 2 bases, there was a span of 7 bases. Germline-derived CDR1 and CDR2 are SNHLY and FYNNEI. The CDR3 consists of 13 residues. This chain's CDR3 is CASSEGGNYGYTF. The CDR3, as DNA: TGTGCCAGCAGTGAGGGGGGCAACTATGGCTACACCTTC.

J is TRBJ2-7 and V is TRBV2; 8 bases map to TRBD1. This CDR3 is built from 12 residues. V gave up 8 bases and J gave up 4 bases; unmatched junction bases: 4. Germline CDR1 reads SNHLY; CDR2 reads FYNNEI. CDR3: CASGQGEYEQYF. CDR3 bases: TGTGCCAGCGGACAGGGAGAATACGAGCAGTACTTC.

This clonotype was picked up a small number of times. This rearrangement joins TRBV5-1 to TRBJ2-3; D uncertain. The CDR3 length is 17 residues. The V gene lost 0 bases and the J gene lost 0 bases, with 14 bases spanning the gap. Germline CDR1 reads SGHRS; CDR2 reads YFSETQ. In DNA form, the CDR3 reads TGCGCCAGCAGCTTGGCCGTACGGAGCGCTAGCACAGATACGCAGTATTTT. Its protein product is CASSLAVRSASTDTQYF.

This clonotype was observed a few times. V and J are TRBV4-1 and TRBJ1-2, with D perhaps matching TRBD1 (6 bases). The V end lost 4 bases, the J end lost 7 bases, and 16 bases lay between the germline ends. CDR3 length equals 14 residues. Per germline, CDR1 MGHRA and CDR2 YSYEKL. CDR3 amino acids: CASSLLGGAPGYTF. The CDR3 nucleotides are TGCGCCAGCAGCCTACTGGGGGGGGCGCCTGGCTACACCTTC.

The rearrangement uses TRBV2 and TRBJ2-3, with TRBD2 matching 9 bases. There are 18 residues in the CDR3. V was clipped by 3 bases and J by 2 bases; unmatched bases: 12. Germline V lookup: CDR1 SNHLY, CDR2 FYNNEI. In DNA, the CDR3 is TGTGCCAGCAGTGATGTTTTAGCGGGAGTGCGGAACACAGATACGCAGTATTTT. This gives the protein CASSDVLAGVRNTDTQYF.

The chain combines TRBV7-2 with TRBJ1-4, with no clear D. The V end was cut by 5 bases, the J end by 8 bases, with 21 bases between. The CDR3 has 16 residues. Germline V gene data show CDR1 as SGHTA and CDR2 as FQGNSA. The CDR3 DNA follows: TGTGCCAGCAGCCCACTAACCACCAGCGGAGCGGAAAAACTGTTTTTT. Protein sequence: CASSPLTTSGAEKLFF.

CDR3 bases: TGTGCCAGCAGCCCCCGGGATCTGTGGGAAAAACTGTTTTTT. Protein sequence: CASSPRDLWEKLFF. The chain uses TRBV7-9 and TRBJ1-4, with D unclear. The CDR3 has 14 residues. V lost 5 bases, J lost 8 bases, and 15 bases lay in between. Germline V gene sequence: CDR1 SEHNR, CDR2 FQNEAQ (reference sequence).

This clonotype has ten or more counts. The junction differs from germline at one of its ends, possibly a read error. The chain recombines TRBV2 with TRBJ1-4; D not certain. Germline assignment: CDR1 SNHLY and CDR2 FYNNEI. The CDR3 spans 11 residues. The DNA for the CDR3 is TGTGCCAGCAGCGAAGGAGAAAAACTGTTTTTT. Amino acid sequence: CASSEGEKLFF.

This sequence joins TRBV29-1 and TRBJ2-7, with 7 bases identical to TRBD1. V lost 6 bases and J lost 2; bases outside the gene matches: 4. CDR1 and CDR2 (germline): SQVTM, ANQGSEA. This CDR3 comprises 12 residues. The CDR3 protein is CSVQGLTYEQYF. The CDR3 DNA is TGCAGCGTACAGGGGTTAACCTACGAGCAGTACTTC.

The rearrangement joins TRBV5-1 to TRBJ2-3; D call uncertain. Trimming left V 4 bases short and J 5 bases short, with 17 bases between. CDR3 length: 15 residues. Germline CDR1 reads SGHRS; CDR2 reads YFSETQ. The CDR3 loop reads CASSVNGPPGDTQYF. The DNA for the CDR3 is TGCGCCAGCAGCGTAAATGGTCCTCCCGGAGATACGCAGTATTTT. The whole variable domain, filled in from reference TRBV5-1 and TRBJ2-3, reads KAGVTQTPRYLIKTRGQQVTLSCSPISGHRSVSWYQQTPGQGLQFLFEYFSETQRNKGNFPGRFSGRQFSNSRSEMNVSTLELGDSALYLCASSVNGPPGDTQYFGPGTRLTVL.

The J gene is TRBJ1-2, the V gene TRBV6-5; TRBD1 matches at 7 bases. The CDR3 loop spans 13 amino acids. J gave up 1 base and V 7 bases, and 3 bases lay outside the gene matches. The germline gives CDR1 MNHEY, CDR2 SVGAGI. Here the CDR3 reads CASTTGDNYGYTF. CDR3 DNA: TGTGCCAGCACCACAGGGGATAACTATGGCTACACCTTC.